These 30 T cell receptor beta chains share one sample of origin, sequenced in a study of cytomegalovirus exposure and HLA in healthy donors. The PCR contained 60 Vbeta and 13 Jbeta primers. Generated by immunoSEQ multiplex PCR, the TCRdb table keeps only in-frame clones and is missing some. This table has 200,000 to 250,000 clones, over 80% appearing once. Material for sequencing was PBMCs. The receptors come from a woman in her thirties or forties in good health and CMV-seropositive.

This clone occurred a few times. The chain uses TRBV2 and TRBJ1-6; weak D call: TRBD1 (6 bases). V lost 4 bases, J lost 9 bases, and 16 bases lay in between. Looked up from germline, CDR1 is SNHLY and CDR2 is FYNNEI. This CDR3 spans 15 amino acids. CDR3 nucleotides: TGTGCCAGCAGTGTTGGGGGGGCGATAAGTTCACCCCTCCACTTT. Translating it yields CASSVGGAISSPLHF.

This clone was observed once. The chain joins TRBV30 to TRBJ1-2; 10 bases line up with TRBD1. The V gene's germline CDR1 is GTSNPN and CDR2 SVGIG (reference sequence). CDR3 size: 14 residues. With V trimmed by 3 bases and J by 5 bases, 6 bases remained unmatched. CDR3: CAWRPPGQGYGYTF. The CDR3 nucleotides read TGTGCCTGGAGACCCCCGGGACAGGGGTATGGCTACACCTTC.

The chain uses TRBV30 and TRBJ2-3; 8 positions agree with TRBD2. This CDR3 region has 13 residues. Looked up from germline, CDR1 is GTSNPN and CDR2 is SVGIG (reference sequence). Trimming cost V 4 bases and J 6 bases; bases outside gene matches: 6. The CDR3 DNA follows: TGTGCCTGGAATAGCGGGGTTGAGGATACGCAGTATTTT. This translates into CAWNSGVEDTQYF.

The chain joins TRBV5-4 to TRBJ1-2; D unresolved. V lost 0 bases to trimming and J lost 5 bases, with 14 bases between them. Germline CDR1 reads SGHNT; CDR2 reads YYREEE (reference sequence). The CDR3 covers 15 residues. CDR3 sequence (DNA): TGTGCCAGCAGCTTGGGGCTTGAGGGCGCATATGGCTACACCTTC. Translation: CASSLGLEGAYGYTF.

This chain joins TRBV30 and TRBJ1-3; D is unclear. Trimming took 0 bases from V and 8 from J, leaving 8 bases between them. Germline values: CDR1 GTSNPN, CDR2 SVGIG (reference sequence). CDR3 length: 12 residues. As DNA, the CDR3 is TGTGCCTGGAGTGTTACTCTCGACACCATATATTTT. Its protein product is CAWSVTLDTIYF.

The CDR3 is CASSLTSGGLNEQFF. Written as DNA, the CDR3 is TGCGCCAGCAGCCTGACTAGCGGGGGGTTAAATGAGCAGTTCTTC. The V gene is TRBV5-1, the J gene TRBJ2-1; 13 bases line up with TRBD2. V gave up 4 bases and J gave up 7 bases; unmatched junction bases: 5. CDR1 and CDR2 from the germline V gene are SGHRS and YFSETQ. This CDR3 spans 15 amino acids.

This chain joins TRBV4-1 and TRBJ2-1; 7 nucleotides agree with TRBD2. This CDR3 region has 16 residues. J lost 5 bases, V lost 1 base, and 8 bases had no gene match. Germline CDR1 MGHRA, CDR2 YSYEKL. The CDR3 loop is CASSQARVTSNNEQFF. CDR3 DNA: TGCGCCAGCAGCCAAGCGCGCGTGACTAGCAACAATGAGCAGTTCTTC.

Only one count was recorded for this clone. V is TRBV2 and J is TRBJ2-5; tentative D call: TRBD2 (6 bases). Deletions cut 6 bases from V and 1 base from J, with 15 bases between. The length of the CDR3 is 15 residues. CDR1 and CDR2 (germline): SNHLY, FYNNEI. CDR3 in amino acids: CASSASGVFQETQYF. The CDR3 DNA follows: TGTGCCAGCAGCGCTTCGGGGGTCTTCCAAGAGACCCAGTACTTC.

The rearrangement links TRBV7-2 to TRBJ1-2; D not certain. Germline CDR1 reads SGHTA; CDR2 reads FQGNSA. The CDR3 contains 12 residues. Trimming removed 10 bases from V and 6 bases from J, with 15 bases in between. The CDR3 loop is CATNSLVDGYTF. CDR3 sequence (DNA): TGTGCCACCAATAGCTTAGTCGATGGCTACACCTTC. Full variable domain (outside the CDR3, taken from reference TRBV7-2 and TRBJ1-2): GAGVSQSPSNKVTEKGKDVELRCDPISGHTALYWYRQSLGQGLEFLIYFQGNSAPDKSGLPSDRFSAERTGGSVSTLTIQRTQQEDSAVYLCATNSLVDGYTFGSGTRLTVV.

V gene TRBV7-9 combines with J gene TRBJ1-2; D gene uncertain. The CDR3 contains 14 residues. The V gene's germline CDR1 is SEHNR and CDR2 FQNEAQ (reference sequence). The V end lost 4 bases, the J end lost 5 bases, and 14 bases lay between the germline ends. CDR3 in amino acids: CASSSTEGGYGYTF. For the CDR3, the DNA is TGTGCCAGCAGCTCCACCGAGGGTGGTTATGGCTACACCTTC.

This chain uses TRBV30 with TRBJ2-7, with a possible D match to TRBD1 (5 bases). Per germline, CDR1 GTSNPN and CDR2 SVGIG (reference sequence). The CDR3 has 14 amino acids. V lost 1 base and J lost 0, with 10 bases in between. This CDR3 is CAWSEDTGSYEQYF. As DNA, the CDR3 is TGTGCCTGGAGTGAGGACACCGGCTCCTACGAGCAGTACTTC.

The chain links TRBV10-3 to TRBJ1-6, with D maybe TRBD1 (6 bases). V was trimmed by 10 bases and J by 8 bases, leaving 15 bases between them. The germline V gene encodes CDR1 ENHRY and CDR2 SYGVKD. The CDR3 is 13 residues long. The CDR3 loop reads CANNRERDSPLHF. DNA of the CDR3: TGTGCCAACAACAGGGAACGCGATTCACCCCTCCACTTT.

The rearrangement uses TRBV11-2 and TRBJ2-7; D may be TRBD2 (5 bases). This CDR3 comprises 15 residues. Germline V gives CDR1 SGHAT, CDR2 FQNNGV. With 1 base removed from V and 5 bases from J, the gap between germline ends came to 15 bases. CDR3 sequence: CASSLGLWGVNEQYF. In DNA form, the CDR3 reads TGTGCCAGCAGCTTAGGGTTGTGGGGAGTCAACGAGCAGTACTTC.

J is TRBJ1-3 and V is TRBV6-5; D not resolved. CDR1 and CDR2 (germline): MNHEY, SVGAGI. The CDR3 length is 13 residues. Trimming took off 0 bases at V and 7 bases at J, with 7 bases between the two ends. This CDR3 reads CASSYSTRNTIYF. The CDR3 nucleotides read TGTGCCAGCAGTTACTCGACAAGGAACACCATATATTTT.

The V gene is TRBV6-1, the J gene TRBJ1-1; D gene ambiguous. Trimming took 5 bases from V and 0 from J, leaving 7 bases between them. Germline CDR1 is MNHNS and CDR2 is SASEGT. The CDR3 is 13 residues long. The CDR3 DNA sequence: TGTGCCAGCAGTCGGGATCTGAACACTGAAGCTTTCTTT. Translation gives CASSRDLNTEAFF.

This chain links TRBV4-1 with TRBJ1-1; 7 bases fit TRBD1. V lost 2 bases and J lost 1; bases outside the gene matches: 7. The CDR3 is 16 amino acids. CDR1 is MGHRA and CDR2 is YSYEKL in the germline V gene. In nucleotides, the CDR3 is TGCGCCAGCAGCCAACCCTTGGACAGGAAGAACACTGAAGCTTTCTTT. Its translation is CASSQPLDRKNTEAFF.

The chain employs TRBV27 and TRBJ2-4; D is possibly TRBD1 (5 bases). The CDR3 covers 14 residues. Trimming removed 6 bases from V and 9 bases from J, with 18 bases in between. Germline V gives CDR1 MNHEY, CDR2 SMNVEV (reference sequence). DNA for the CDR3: TGTGCCAGCAGCCAAGACAGTCTAGGTGGCATTCAGTACTTC. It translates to CASSQDSLGGIQYF.

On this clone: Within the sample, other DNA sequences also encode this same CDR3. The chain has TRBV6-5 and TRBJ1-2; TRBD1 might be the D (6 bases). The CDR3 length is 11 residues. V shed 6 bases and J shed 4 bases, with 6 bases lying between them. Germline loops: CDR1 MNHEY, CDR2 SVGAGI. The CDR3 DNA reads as TGTGCCAGCAGACAGGGCTATGGCTACACCTTC. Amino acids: CASRQGYGYTF.

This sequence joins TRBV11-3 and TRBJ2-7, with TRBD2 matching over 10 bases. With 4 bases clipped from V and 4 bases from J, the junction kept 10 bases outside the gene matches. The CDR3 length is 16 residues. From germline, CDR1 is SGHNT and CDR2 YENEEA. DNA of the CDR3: TGTGCCAGCAGCTCAAACCTAGCGGGAGAGGGTTACGAGCAGTACTTC. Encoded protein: CASSSNLAGEGYEQYF. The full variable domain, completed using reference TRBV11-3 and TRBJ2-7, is EAGVVQSPRYKIIEKKQPVAFWCNPISGHNTLYWYLQNLGQGPELLIRYENEEAVDDSQLPKDRFSAERLKGVDSTLKIQPAELGDSAVYLCASSSNLAGEGYEQYFGPGTRLTVT.

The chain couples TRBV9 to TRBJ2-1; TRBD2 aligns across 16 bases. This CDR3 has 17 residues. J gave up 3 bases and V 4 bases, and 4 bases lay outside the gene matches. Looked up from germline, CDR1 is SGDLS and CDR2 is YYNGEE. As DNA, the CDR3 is TGTGCCAGCAGCCAGGGACTAGCGGGGGGGCTCTACAATGAGCAGTTCTTC. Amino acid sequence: CASSQGLAGGLYNEQFF.

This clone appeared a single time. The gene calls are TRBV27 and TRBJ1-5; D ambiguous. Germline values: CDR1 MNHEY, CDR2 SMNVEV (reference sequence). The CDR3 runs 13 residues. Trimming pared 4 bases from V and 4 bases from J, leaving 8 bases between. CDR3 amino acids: CASSYGVNQPQHF. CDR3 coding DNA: TGTGCCAGCAGTTACGGGGTTAATCAGCCCCAGCATTTT.

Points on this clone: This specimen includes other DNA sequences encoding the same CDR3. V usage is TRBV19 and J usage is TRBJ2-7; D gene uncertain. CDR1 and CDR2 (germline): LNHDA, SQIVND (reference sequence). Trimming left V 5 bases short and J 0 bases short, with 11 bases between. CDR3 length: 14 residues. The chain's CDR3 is CASSGQISSYEQYF. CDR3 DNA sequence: TGTGCCAGTAGTGGGCAGATAAGCTCCTACGAGCAGTACTTC.

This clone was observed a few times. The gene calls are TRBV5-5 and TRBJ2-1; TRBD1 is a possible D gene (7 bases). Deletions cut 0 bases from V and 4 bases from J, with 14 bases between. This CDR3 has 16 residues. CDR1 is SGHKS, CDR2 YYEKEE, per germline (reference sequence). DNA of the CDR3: TGTGCCAGCAGCTTGGCTTGGCGGGGACAGTACAATGAGCAGTTCTTC. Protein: CASSLAWRGQYNEQFF.

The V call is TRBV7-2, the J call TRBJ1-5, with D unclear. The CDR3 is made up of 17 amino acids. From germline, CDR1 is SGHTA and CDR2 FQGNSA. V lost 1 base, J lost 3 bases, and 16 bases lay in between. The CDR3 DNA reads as TGTGCCAGCAGCTTAGGAGGGTTTGGCCCTCTCAATCAGCCCCAGCATTTT. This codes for CASSLGGFGPLNQPQHF.

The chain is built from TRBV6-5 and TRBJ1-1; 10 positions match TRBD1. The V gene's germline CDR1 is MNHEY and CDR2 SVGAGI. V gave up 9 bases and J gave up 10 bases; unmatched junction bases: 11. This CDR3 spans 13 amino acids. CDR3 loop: CASLGTGARVAFF. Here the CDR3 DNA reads TGTGCCAGTCTGGGGACAGGGGCGCGCGTAGCTTTCTTT.

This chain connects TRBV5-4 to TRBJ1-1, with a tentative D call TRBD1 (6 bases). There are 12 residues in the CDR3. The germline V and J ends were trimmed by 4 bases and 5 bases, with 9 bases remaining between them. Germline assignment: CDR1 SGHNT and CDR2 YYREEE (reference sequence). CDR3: CASSHQGTEAFF. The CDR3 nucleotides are TGTGCCAGCAGCCATCAGGGGACTGAAGCTTTCTTT.

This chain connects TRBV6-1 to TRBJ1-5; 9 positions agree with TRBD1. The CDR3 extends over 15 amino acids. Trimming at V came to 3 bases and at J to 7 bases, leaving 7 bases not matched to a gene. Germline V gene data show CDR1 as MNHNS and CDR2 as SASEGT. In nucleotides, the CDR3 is TGTGCCAGCAGTGACGGGGGACAGGGTGGACAGCCCCAGCATTTT. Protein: CASSDGGQGGQPQHF.

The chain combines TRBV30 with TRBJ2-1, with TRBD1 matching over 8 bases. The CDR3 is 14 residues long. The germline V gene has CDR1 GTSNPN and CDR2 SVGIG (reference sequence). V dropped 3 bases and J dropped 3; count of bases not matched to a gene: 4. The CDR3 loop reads CAWRGGTGYNEQFF. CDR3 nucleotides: TGTGCCTGGAGGGGCGGGACAGGCTACAATGAGCAGTTCTTC.

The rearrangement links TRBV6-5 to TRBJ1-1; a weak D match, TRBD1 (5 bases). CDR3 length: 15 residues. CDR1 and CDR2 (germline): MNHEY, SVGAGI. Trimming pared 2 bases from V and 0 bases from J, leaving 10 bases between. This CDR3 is CASSYGGAMNTEAFF. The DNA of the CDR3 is TGTGCCAGCAGTTACGGTGGGGCTATGAACACTGAAGCTTTCTTT.

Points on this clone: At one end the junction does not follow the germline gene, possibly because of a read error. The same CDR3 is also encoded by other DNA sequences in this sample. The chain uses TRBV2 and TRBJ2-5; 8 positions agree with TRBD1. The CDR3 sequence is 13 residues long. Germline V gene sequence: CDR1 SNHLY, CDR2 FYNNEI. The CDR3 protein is CASSARGLETQYF. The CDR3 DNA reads TGTGCCAGTAGTGCCAGGGGGCTGGAGACCCAGTACTTC.